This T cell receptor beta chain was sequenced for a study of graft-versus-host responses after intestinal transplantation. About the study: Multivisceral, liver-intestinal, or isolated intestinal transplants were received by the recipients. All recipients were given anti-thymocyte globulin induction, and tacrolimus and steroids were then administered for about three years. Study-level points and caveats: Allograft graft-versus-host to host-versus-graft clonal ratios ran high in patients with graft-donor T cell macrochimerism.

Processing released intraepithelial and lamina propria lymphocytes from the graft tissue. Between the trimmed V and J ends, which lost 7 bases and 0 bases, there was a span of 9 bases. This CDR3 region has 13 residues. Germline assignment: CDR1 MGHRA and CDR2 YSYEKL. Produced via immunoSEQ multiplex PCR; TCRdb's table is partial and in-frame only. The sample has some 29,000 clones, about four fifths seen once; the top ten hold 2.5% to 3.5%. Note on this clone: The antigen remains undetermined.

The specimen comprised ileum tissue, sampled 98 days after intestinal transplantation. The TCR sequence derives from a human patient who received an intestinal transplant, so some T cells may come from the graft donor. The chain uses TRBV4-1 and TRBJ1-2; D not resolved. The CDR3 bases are TGCGCCAGCACCCCGGGAGCTAACTATGGCTACACCTTC. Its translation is CASTPGANYGYTF.